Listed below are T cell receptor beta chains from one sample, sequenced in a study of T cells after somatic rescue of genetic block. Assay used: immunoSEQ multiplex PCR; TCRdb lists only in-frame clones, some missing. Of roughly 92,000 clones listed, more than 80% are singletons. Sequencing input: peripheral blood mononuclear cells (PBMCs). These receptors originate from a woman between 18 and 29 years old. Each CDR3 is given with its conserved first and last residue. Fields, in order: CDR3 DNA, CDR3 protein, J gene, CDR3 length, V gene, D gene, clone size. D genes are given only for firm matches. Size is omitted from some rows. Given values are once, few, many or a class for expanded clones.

CDR3nt: TGCGCCAGCAGCTTACTAGCGGGAGGGGACAATGAGCAGTTCTTC
CDR3aa: CASSLLAGGDNEQFF
j_gene: TRBJ2-1
len: 15
v_gene: TRBV5-1
d_gene: TRBD2
abundance: .

CDR3nt: TGTGCCAGCTCCCTCGATTTTCGTAACGGGGAGCTGTTTTTT
CDR3aa: CASSLDFRNGELFF
j_gene: TRBJ2-2
len: 14
v_gene: TRBV18
d_gene: .
abundance: .

CDR3nt: TGCAGCGTTAAAGCCACGGGACTAGCGGGAGTTATGTTGTACGAGCAGTACTTC
CDR3aa: CSVKATGLAGVMLYEQYF
j_gene: TRBJ2-7
len: 18
v_gene: TRBV29-1
d_gene: TRBD2
abundance: .

CDR3nt: TGTGCCAGCAGCAAAGGGGTGCGGCAGTACTTC
CDR3aa: CASSKGVRQYF
j_gene: TRBJ2-7
len: 11
v_gene: TRBV28
d_gene: .
abundance: .

CDR3nt: TGTGCCAGCAGTGAAGCGGAACTAGCGGGAGGCACCGGGGAGCTGTTTTTT
CDR3aa: CASSEAELAGGTGELFF
j_gene: TRBJ2-2
len: 17
v_gene: TRBV6-1
d_gene: TRBD2
abundance: .

CDR3nt: TGTGCCAGCAGCTACGGGTGGCTTTACGAGCAGTACTTC
CDR3aa: CASSYGWLYEQYF
j_gene: TRBJ2-7
len: 13
v_gene: TRBV7-9
d_gene: .
abundance: .

CDR3nt: TGTGCCAGCTCATTTCCGGGACATACATTCGGTGCCAACGTCCTGACTTTC
CDR3aa: CASSFPGHTFGANVLTF
j_gene: TRBJ2-6
len: 17
v_gene: TRBV6-4
d_gene: .
abundance: .

CDR3nt: TGTGCCAGCAGTTTATCGCGCAGGTCTTGGGAGCAGTACTTC
CDR3aa: CASSLSRRSWEQYF
j_gene: TRBJ2-7
len: 14
v_gene: TRBV27
d_gene: .
abundance: .

CDR3nt: TGTGCCACCAGCAGCGGCAAGGCGGGAACAGATACGCAGTATTTT
CDR3aa: CATSSGKAGTDTQYF
j_gene: TRBJ2-3
len: 15
v_gene: TRBV15
d_gene: .
abundance: .

CDR3nt: TGTGCCAGCAGTCAACAGGGAACTAACTATGGCTACACCTTC
CDR3aa: CASSQQGTNYGYTF
j_gene: TRBJ1-2
len: 14
v_gene: TRBV28
d_gene: .
abundance: .

CDR3nt: TGTGCCTGGGGTACCATAGGGAGCTCCTATAATTCACCCCTCCACTTT
CDR3aa: CAWGTIGSSYNSPLHF
j_gene: TRBJ1-6
len: 16
v_gene: TRBV30
d_gene: .
abundance: .

CDR3nt: TGTGCCAGCAGTGCGGACCCGGGCAAGACCCAGTACTTC
CDR3aa: CASSADPGKTQYF
j_gene: TRBJ2-5
len: 13
v_gene: TRBV6-4
d_gene: .
abundance: .

CDR3nt: TGCAGCGCCTACCGGGACAGGGGAAAAGAAAAACTGTTTTTT
CDR3aa: CSAYRDRGKEKLFF
j_gene: TRBJ1-4
len: 14
v_gene: TRBV29-1
d_gene: TRBD1
abundance: .

CDR3nt: TGTGCCAGCAGAGCCCCGACAGCAACTAATGAAAAACTGTTTTTT
CDR3aa: CASRAPTATNEKLFF
j_gene: TRBJ1-4
len: 15
v_gene: TRBV27
d_gene: .
abundance: .

CDR3nt: TGCGCCAGCAGCCAGGCCAGGGGCAGCGGGATCGTGACAGATACGCAGTATTTT
CDR3aa: CASSQARGSGIVTDTQYF
j_gene: TRBJ2-3
len: 18
v_gene: TRBV4-3
d_gene: .
abundance: .

CDR3nt: TGTGCTAGCAGCTTATCACCCACCGGATACAATGAGCAGTTCTTC
CDR3aa: CASSLSPTGYNEQFF
j_gene: TRBJ2-1
len: 15
v_gene: TRBV7-7
d_gene: .
abundance: .

CDR3nt: TGTGCCATCCCCTTAGGTACTGAAGCTTTCTTT
CDR3aa: CAIPLGTEAFF
j_gene: TRBJ1-1
len: 11
v_gene: TRBV7-9
d_gene: .
abundance: .

CDR3nt: TGTGCCAGCAGCTTAGTAGCGGGACGTACGAGAGGGGAGCTGTTTTTT
CDR3aa: CASSLVAGRTRGELFF
j_gene: TRBJ2-2
len: 16
v_gene: TRBV7-8
d_gene: TRBD2
abundance: .

CDR3nt: TGTGCCAGCAGCCTTATCGACAGGGCCGGAGAAGCTTTCTTT
CDR3aa: CASSLIDRAGEAFF
j_gene: TRBJ1-1
len: 14
v_gene: TRBV9
d_gene: TRBD1
abundance: .

CDR3nt: TGTGCCAGCATTGCAGGGGGCGGAACAGATACGCAGTATTTT
CDR3aa: CASIAGGGTDTQYF
j_gene: TRBJ2-3
len: 14
v_gene: TRBV2
d_gene: TRBD1
abundance: .

CDR3nt: TGTGCCATCAGTGTGGGGGTTTCTGAGCAGTTCTTC
CDR3aa: CAISVGVSEQFF
j_gene: TRBJ2-1
len: 12
v_gene: TRBV10-3
d_gene: .
abundance: .

CDR3nt: TGTGCCAGCAGCTTAGGGTTCGGGACTAGCGGCTACGAGCAGTACTTC
CDR3aa: CASSLGFGTSGYEQYF
j_gene: TRBJ2-7
len: 16
v_gene: TRBV11-1
d_gene: TRBD2
abundance: once

CDR3nt: TGTGCCAGCTCCGGGGGCAAAGAGCGAGAGACCCAGTACTTC
CDR3aa: CASSGGKERETQYF
j_gene: TRBJ2-5
len: 14
v_gene: TRBV18
d_gene: .
abundance: .

CDR3nt: TGTGCCAGCAGCAAAGAGAATGAAAAACTGTTTTTT
CDR3aa: CASSKENEKLFF
j_gene: TRBJ1-4
len: 12
v_gene: TRBV2
d_gene: .
abundance: .

CDR3nt: TGCGCCAGCAGGCTTAGGGACGGCTACGAGCAGTACTTC
CDR3aa: CASRLRDGYEQYF
j_gene: TRBJ2-7
len: 13
v_gene: TRBV5-1
d_gene: .
abundance: .

CDR3nt: TGCGCCAGCACCGTCGGAGGGAACTACAATGAGCAGTTCTTC
CDR3aa: CASTVGGNYNEQFF
j_gene: TRBJ2-1
len: 14
v_gene: TRBV10-2
d_gene: .
abundance: .

CDR3nt: TGTGCCTGGAGTCGCAGGGAACGGGAGACCCAGTACTTC
CDR3aa: CAWSRRERETQYF
j_gene: TRBJ2-5
len: 13
v_gene: TRBV30
d_gene: .
abundance: once

CDR3nt: TGTGCCTCTAACCTACCGGGTGAAGCTTTCTTT
CDR3aa: CASNLPGEAFF
j_gene: TRBJ1-1
len: 11
v_gene: TRBV30
d_gene: .
abundance: .

CDR3nt: TGTGCCAGCTCACCACCGGGCGGGGACCCACTTCATTTCTATGGCTACACCTTC
CDR3aa: CASSPPGGDPLHFYGYTF
j_gene: TRBJ1-2
len: 18
v_gene: TRBV18
d_gene: .
abundance: .

CDR3nt: TGTGCCAGCAGCCAAGCCCTGGGGGGAAGGGCTGGAAACACCATATATTTT
CDR3aa: CASSQALGGRAGNTIYF
j_gene: TRBJ1-3
len: 17
v_gene: TRBV4-2
d_gene: .
abundance: .

CDR3nt: TGTGCCAGCAGGTATACCGGGACAGTCTATGGCTACACCTTC
CDR3aa: CASRYTGTVYGYTF
j_gene: TRBJ1-2
len: 14
v_gene: TRBV27
d_gene: TRBD1
abundance: .

CDR3nt: TGTGCCAGCAGTTCTCTTGGCGAGGGGGCAGCTAACTATGGCTACACCTTC
CDR3aa: CASSSLGEGAANYGYTF
j_gene: TRBJ1-2
len: 17
v_gene: TRBV28
d_gene: TRBD1
abundance: .

CDR3nt: TGTGCCAGCAGCTCCCGAGGCGAGCAGTTCTTC
CDR3aa: CASSSRGEQFF
j_gene: TRBJ2-1
len: 11
v_gene: TRBV9
d_gene: .
abundance: .

CDR3nt: TGTGCCAGCAGCGTAGAAGGGAGAGATACGCAGTATTTT
CDR3aa: CASSVEGRDTQYF
j_gene: TRBJ2-3
len: 13
v_gene: TRBV9
d_gene: .
abundance: once

CDR3nt: TGCGCCAGCAGTTCTTCAACGCTTGGTCCTCTGTTCTTC
CDR3aa: CASSSSTLGPLFF
j_gene: TRBJ2-1
len: 13
v_gene: TRBV5-1
d_gene: .
abundance: once

CDR3nt: TGTGCCAGCAGTGAACTAGCGGGAGACTACGAGCAGTACTTC
CDR3aa: CASSELAGDYEQYF
j_gene: TRBJ2-7
len: 14
v_gene: TRBV6-1
d_gene: TRBD2
abundance: .

CDR3nt: TGTGCCAGTAGTTCCATGGGGAGACTAGCGGGAGGTCGCACCGGGGAGCTGTTTTTT
CDR3aa: CASSSMGRLAGGRTGELFF
j_gene: TRBJ2-2
len: 19
v_gene: TRBV19
d_gene: TRBD2
abundance: .

CDR3nt: TGTGCCAGCAGCTTGGGGGGCCGGGTTGGGGAGCTGTTTTTT
CDR3aa: CASSLGGRVGELFF
j_gene: TRBJ2-2
len: 14
v_gene: TRBV5-4
d_gene: .
abundance: .

CDR3nt: TGTGCCAGCAGCTTGGGGGGACTAGGGGCCTACGAGCAGTACTTC
CDR3aa: CASSLGGLGAYEQYF
j_gene: TRBJ2-7
len: 15
v_gene: TRBV5-4
d_gene: TRBD2
abundance: .

CDR3nt: TGTGCCAGCAGCTTGGCCGGACAGGGGGCCTGGGAGACCCAGTACTTC
CDR3aa: CASSLAGQGAWETQYF
j_gene: TRBJ2-5
len: 16
v_gene: TRBV11-1
d_gene: TRBD1
abundance: .

CDR3nt: TGTGCCAGCAGTTTAAGGTCAGGGTGGTTTCAGCCCCAGCATTTT
CDR3aa: CASSLRSGWFQPQHF
j_gene: TRBJ1-5
len: 15
v_gene: TRBV27
d_gene: .
abundance: .

CDR3nt: TGTGCCAGCAGTTCGCCGGGACTAGATCAGCCCCAGCATTTT
CDR3aa: CASSSPGLDQPQHF
j_gene: TRBJ1-5
len: 14
v_gene: TRBV28
d_gene: .
abundance: .

CDR3nt: TGTGCCAGCAGCTTATTAGTGACAGGGGTTCGGGAGCAGTTCTTC
CDR3aa: CASSLLVTGVREQFF
j_gene: TRBJ2-1
len: 15
v_gene: TRBV7-6
d_gene: TRBD1
abundance: .

CDR3nt: TGCGCCAGCAGCCGCAAATCCGGGACAGGCGCTGAAGCTTTCTTT
CDR3aa: CASSRKSGTGAEAFF
j_gene: TRBJ1-1
len: 15
v_gene: TRBV4-3
d_gene: TRBD1
abundance: .

CDR3nt: TGTGCCAGCAGCTTGGCCGGACAGGGACAGCCCCAGCATTTT
CDR3aa: CASSLAGQGQPQHF
j_gene: TRBJ1-5
len: 14
v_gene: TRBV5-4
d_gene: TRBD1
abundance: .

CDR3nt: TGCGCCAGCAGCTTGGAGTTGACACCTAGCACAGATACGCAGTATTTT
CDR3aa: CASSLELTPSTDTQYF
j_gene: TRBJ2-3
len: 16
v_gene: TRBV5-1
d_gene: .
abundance: .

CDR3nt: TGTGCCAGCAGCGTAGGGACAGCCAACACCGGGGAGCTGTTTTTT
CDR3aa: CASSVGTANTGELFF
j_gene: TRBJ2-2
len: 15
v_gene: TRBV9
d_gene: .
abundance: .

CDR3nt: TGTGCCAGCTCAAGACAGGGGGCGAACACCGGGGAGCTGTTTTTT
CDR3aa: CASSRQGANTGELFF
j_gene: TRBJ2-2
len: 15
v_gene: TRBV18
d_gene: TRBD1
abundance: .

CDR3nt: TGTGCCACAGCTTTGCGGGACTATGGCTACACCTTC
CDR3aa: CATALRDYGYTF
j_gene: TRBJ1-2
len: 12
v_gene: TRBV28
d_gene: .
abundance: .

CDR3nt: TGCGCCAGCAGCCAAATATACGGTTCGAACACTGAAGCTTTCTTT
CDR3aa: CASSQIYGSNTEAFF
j_gene: TRBJ1-1
len: 15
v_gene: TRBV4-3
d_gene: .
abundance: .

CDR3nt: TGTGCCAGTAGTATAGCTTGGGGGGAGACCCAGTACTTC
CDR3aa: CASSIAWGETQYF
j_gene: TRBJ2-5
len: 13
v_gene: TRBV19
d_gene: .
abundance: few

CDR3nt: TGTGCCAGCAGTTACGGGCCCGGGACAAACCTTCCGCAGTTCTTC
CDR3aa: CASSYGPGTNLPQFF
j_gene: TRBJ2-1
len: 15
v_gene: TRBV6-5
d_gene: .
abundance: .

CDR3nt: TGCGTTGTTTCGGGACTAGCGGGACCGGGGCAGTACTTC
CDR3aa: CVVSGLAGPGQYF
j_gene: TRBJ2-7
len: 13
v_gene: TRBV29-1
d_gene: TRBD2
abundance: .

CDR3nt: TGTGCCAGCAGCGTCCGGGGCGGCTCTGGAAACACCATATATTTT
CDR3aa: CASSVRGGSGNTIYF
j_gene: TRBJ1-3
len: 15
v_gene: TRBV5-6
d_gene: .
abundance: .

CDR3nt: TGCGCCAGCAGCCACCCGGGAATCTCCTACGAGCAGTACTTC
CDR3aa: CASSHPGISYEQYF
j_gene: TRBJ2-7
len: 14
v_gene: TRBV4-1
d_gene: .
abundance: .

CDR3nt: TGTGCCAGCAGTAGGGAGGGGGGCTACTACGAGCAGTACTTC
CDR3aa: CASSREGGYYEQYF
j_gene: TRBJ2-7
len: 14
v_gene: TRBV9
d_gene: .
abundance: .